The rows below give T cell receptor beta chains drawn from one sample of a study of blood T cell repertoires in COVID-19. Assay: immunoSEQ multiplex PCR; the TCRdb copy retains only in-frame clones and omits some. Seen here are around 200,000 clones, approximately 85% observed once, and the top ten hold 4.5% to 7%. The sample comprised PBMCs or T cells enriched from blood (not recorded which). The receptors derive from a man aged 40-55 years with acute COVID-19. Each CDR3 is given with its conserved first and last residue. The D gene is left open where the match is weak. For some rows the clone size is stated as once, few or many, or as a class when expanded; others skip it.

CDR3: CAIPGDRDPNQPQHF
DNA: TGTGCCATCCCTGGTGACAGGGATCCCAATCAGCCCCAGCATTTT
V: TRBV6-5
J: TRBJ1-5
D: TRBD1
size: NA

CDR3: CASSYPGLAGAFAGNEQFF
DNA: TGTGCCAGCAGTTATCCGGGACTAGCGGGAGCTTTCGCTGGGAATGAGCAGTTCTTC
V: TRBV2
J: TRBJ2-1
D: TRBD2
size: NA

CDR3: CASSLRSSSKNIQYF
DNA: TGTGCCAGCAGCTTACGAAGTAGCTCCAAAAACATTCAGTACTTC
V: TRBV7-2
J: TRBJ2-4
D: NA
size: NA

CDR3: CASSSSQGFSYEQYF
DNA: TGTGCCAGCAGCTCGTCACAGGGCTTCTCCTACGAGCAGTACTTC
V: TRBV7-2
J: TRBJ2-7
D: NA
size: NA

CDR3: CASSPGQGLNTIYF
DNA: TGTGCCAGCAGCCCGGGACAGGGGTTGAACACCATATATTTT
V: TRBV2
J: TRBJ1-3
D: TRBD1
size: NA

CDR3: CASSRDIGTDTQYF
DNA: TGTGCCAGCAGCCGGGACATTGGCACAGATACGCAGTATTTT
V: TRBV2
J: TRBJ2-3
D: NA
size: NA

CDR3: CASSLGDRGNTIYF
DNA: TGTGCCAGCAGCTTAGGGGACAGGGGTAACACCATATATTTT
V: TRBV7-9
J: TRBJ1-3
D: TRBD1
size: NA

CDR3: CAWSRTGTARGYTF
DNA: TGTGCCTGGAGTCGGACAGGGACTGCGAGGGGCTACACCTTC
V: TRBV30
J: TRBJ1-2
D: TRBD1
size: NA

CDR3: CASSWMGSGTEKLFF
DNA: TGTGCCAGCAGTTGGATGGGGAGTGGTACTGAAAAACTGTTTTTT
V: TRBV6-6
J: TRBJ1-4
D: NA
size: NA

CDR3: CASSQEGRGANVLTF
DNA: TGTGCCAGCAGCCAAGAAGGGAGAGGGGCCAACGTCCTGACTTTC
V: TRBV14
J: TRBJ2-6
D: NA
size: NA

CDR3: CSALPSAGGNIQYF
DNA: TGCAGCGCTCTGCCGAGCGCGGGCGGAAACATTCAGTACTTC
V: TRBV29-1
J: TRBJ2-4
D: NA
size: NA

CDR3: CASSRRGYNEQFF
DNA: TGTGCCAGCAGCCGCAGGGGGTACAATGAGCAGTTCTTC
V: TRBV7-2
J: TRBJ2-1
D: TRBD1
size: NA

CDR3: CASSTIAGYEQYF
DNA: TGTGCCAGCAGTACAATAGCGGGGTACGAGCAGTACTTC
V: TRBV6-5
J: TRBJ2-7
D: TRBD2
size: NA

CDR3: CASSSTSGRGYEQYF
DNA: TGTGCCAGCAGCTCTACTAGCGGGAGGGGTTACGAGCAGTACTTC
V: TRBV11-2
J: TRBJ2-7
D: TRBD2
size: once

CDR3: CASRTTEETQYF
DNA: TGTGCCAGCAGGACGACAGAAGAGACCCAGTACTTC
V: TRBV6-5
J: TRBJ2-5
D: NA
size: NA

CDR3: CASSEPWASYEQYF
DNA: TGTGCCAGCAGCGAACCTTGGGCCTCCTACGAGCAGTACTTC
V: TRBV2
J: TRBJ2-7
D: NA
size: NA

CDR3: CASSSQSGNYGYTF
DNA: TGTGCCAGCAGCTCCCAGTCAGGGAACTATGGCTACACCTTC
V: TRBV7-3
J: TRBJ1-2
D: NA
size: NA

CDR3: CASSEGSASGPYF
DNA: TGTGCCAGCAGTGAAGGGTCGGCTAGCGGTCCCTATTTT
V: TRBV2
J: TRBJ2-3
D: TRBD2
size: once

CDR3: CASSPRLNSYEQYF
DNA: TGTGCCAGCAGCCCCCGACTGAACTCCTACGAGCAGTACTTC
V: TRBV11-3
J: TRBJ2-7
D: NA
size: NA

CDR3: CASKVGRGAYNEQFF
DNA: TGTGCCAGTAAAGTCGGGAGGGGGGCCTACAATGAGCAGTTCTTC
V: TRBV19
J: TRBJ2-1
D: TRBD2
size: once

CDR3: CASSWNRGSETQYF
DNA: TGTGCCAGCAGCTGGAACAGGGGTTCTGAGACCCAGTACTTC
V: TRBV11-1
J: TRBJ2-5
D: TRBD1
size: NA

CDR3: CASSLYAAGGQPQHF
DNA: TGTGCCAGCAGTTTGTACGCGGCCGGTGGGCAGCCCCAGCATTTT
V: TRBV28
J: TRBJ1-5
D: NA
size: once

CDR3: CASGTSGRDEQYF
DNA: TGTGCCAGCGGGACTAGCGGGAGAGACGAGCAGTACTTC
V: TRBV12-3/TRBV12-4
J: TRBJ2-7
D: TRBD2
size: NA

CDR3: CASSPVPSGTYGGGELFF
DNA: TGTGCCAGCAGTCCAGTCCCTAGCGGGACCTACGGAGGCGGGGAGCTGTTTTTT
V: TRBV28
J: TRBJ2-2
D: TRBD2
size: NA

CDR3: CASSTGVTSDTQYF
DNA: TGCGCCAGCAGCACGGGAGTAACTTCGGATACGCAGTATTTT
V: TRBV5-1
J: TRBJ2-3
D: NA
size: NA

CDR3: CATSDFTDRPAFF
DNA: TGTGCCACCAGTGATTTTACCGACAGACCGGCTTTCTTT
V: TRBV24-1
J: TRBJ1-1
D: NA
size: NA

CDR3: CASSLLTSTDTQYF
DNA: TGTGCCAGCAGCCTACTAACGTCCACAGATACGCAGTATTTT
V: TRBV6-5
J: TRBJ2-3
D: NA
size: NA

CDR3: CASSQGERNGYTF
DNA: TGCGCCAGCAGCCAAGGGGAGAGGAATGGCTACACCTTC
V: TRBV4-1
J: TRBJ1-2
D: NA
size: NA

CDR3: CASSFDGEVAFF
DNA: TGTGCCAGCAGCTTTGATGGGGAGGTTGCTTTCTTT
V: TRBV5-8
J: TRBJ1-1
D: NA
size: few

CDR3: CASSLDRGDSPLHF
DNA: TGTGCCAGCAGCCTTGACAGGGGGGATTCACCCCTCCACTTT
V: TRBV3-1/TRBV3-2
J: TRBJ1-6
D: TRBD1
size: NA

CDR3: CSVAAGEKLFF
DNA: TGCAGCGTTGCGGCGGGGGAAAAACTGTTTTTT
V: TRBV29-1
J: TRBJ1-4
D: NA
size: NA

CDR3: CASTEQEDRPWAQYF
DNA: TGCGCCAGCACGGAGCAGGAGGACAGGCCTTGGGCCCAGTACTTC
V: TRBV5-1
J: TRBJ2-5
D: TRBD1
size: NA

CDR3: CASSPPGFQLTFYGYTF
DNA: TGCGCCAGCAGTCCCCCAGGGTTCCAACTTACGTTTTATGGCTACACCTTC
V: TRBV23-1
J: TRBJ1-2
D: NA
size: NA

CDR3: CASSEEESNPYEQYF
DNA: TGTGCCAGCAGTGAAGAGGAGTCGAATCCCTACGAGCAGTACTTC
V: TRBV6-1
J: TRBJ2-7
D: NA
size: NA

CDR3: CASSLITGGNTIYF
DNA: TGTGCCAGCAGCCTTATTACCGGGGGAAACACCATATATTTT
V: TRBV11-2
J: TRBJ1-3
D: NA
size: once

CDR3: CATSATEINYGYTF
DNA: TGTGCCACCAGTGCAACAGAAATTAACTATGGCTACACCTTC
V: TRBV24-1
J: TRBJ1-2
D: NA
size: NA

CDR3: CASKGQRNNEQFF
DNA: TGCGCCAGCAAGGGACAGCGGAACAATGAGCAGTTCTTC
V: TRBV10-1
J: TRBJ2-1
D: TRBD1
size: NA

CDR3: CASSLWGGKAGEEQYF
DNA: TGTGCCAGCAGTTTATGGGGTGGAAAGGCTGGGGAGGAGCAGTACTTC
V: TRBV27
J: TRBJ2-7
D: NA
size: once

CDR3: CASSLGGGSYNEQFF
DNA: TGTGCCAGCAGCTTAGGAGGGGGTAGCTACAATGAGCAGTTCTTC
V: TRBV11-2
J: TRBJ2-1
D: NA
size: NA

CDR3: CASSLRTDRAGELFF
DNA: TGCGCCAGCAGCTTGCGGACAGATAGGGCCGGGGAGCTGTTTTTT
V: TRBV5-1
J: TRBJ2-2
D: NA
size: NA

CDR3: CASRYTTDTNQPQHF
DNA: TGTGCCAGCAGATATACGACAGACACCAATCAGCCCCAGCATTTT
V: TRBV6-6
J: TRBJ1-5
D: NA
size: NA

CDR3: CATSDAGLYEQYF
DNA: TGTGCCACCAGTGATGCAGGGTTATACGAGCAGTACTTC
V: TRBV24-1
J: TRBJ2-7
D: NA
size: NA

CDR3: CASGLALGEPQHF
DNA: TGTGCTAGTGGCCTTGCCCTCGGGGAGCCCCAGCATTTT
V: TRBV12-5
J: TRBJ1-5
D: NA
size: NA

CDR3: CSVGASYQETQYF
DNA: TGCAGCGTTGGGGCCAGTTACCAAGAGACCCAGTACTTC
V: TRBV29-1
J: TRBJ2-5
D: NA
size: NA

CDR3: CASSPLAGVYNEQFF
DNA: TGTGCCAGCAGCCCGCTAGCGGGGGTCTACAATGAGCAGTTCTTC
V: TRBV7-2
J: TRBJ2-1
D: TRBD2
size: NA

CDR3: CSVRGVVTYEQYF
DNA: TGCAGCGTCCGAGGTGTTGTTACCTACGAGCAGTACTTC
V: TRBV29-1
J: TRBJ2-7
D: NA
size: NA

CDR3: CASGQGARGANVLTF
DNA: TGTGCCAGCGGACAGGGGGCGCGTGGGGCCAACGTCCTGACTTTC
V: TRBV2
J: TRBJ2-6
D: TRBD1
size: once

CDR3: CASQSAGGVPETQYF
DNA: TGTGCCAGCCAGAGCGCGGGAGGGGTTCCGGAGACCCAGTACTTC
V: TRBV2
J: TRBJ2-5
D: TRBD2
size: NA